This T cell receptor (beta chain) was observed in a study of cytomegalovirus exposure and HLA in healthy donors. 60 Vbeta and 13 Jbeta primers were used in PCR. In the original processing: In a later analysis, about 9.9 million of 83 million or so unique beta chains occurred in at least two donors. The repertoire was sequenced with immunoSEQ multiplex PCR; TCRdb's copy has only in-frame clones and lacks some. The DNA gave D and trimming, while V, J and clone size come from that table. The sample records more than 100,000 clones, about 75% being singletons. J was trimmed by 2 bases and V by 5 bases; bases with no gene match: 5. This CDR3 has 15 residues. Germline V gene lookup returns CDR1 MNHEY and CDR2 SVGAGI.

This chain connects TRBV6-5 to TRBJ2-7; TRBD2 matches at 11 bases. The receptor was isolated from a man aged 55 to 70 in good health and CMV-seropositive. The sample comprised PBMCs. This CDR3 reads CASSTTSGVTYEQYF. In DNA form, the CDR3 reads TGTGCCAGCAGTACGACTAGCGGGGTTACCTACGAGCAGTACTTC.